These T cell receptor beta chains were read from a single sample in a study of blood T cell repertoires in COVID-19. Sequencing used immunoSEQ multiplex PCR; TCRdb keeps in-frame clones, though not all of them. The sample includes about 240,000 clones, roughly 87% of them seen just once. What was sequenced was peripheral blood. These receptors all come from a man in his sixties who had recovered from COVID-19. The CDR3 runs from the conserved cysteine through the conserved F or W. The D gene is left open where the match is weak. A row's size may be missing; if present it is once, few, many or a size class.

V,D,J,length,size,DNA,CDR3
TRBV9,NA,TRBJ1-2,15,once,TGTGCCAGCAGCGTCGAGACAGGAGCTAACTATGGCTACACCTTC,CASSVETGANYGYTF
TRBV18,NA,TRBJ1-1,15,NA,TGTGCCAGCTCACCTGAGTTTAGCTACGACCGGGAAGCTTTCTTT,CASSPEFSYDREAFF
TRBV19,NA,TRBJ1-2,13,NA,TGTGCCAGTAGGAAAACCGGGAAGCCCGGCTACACCTTC,CASRKTGKPGYTF
TRBV5-1,TRBD1,TRBJ1-4,16,NA,TGCGCCAGCAGCCAGAATCAGGGGGCAGGGGCAGGAAAACTGTTTTTT,CASSQNQGAGAGKLFF
TRBV5-1,NA,TRBJ2-1,14,NA,TGCGCCAGCAACAGGGACCCCAGACCCTATGAGCAGTTCTTC,CASNRDPRPYEQFF
TRBV10-2,TRBD1,TRBJ1-6,16,NA,TGCGCCAGCAGTGATCGGGACAGGGGCTATAATTCACCCCTCCACTTT,CASSDRDRGYNSPLHF
TRBV11-2,TRBD2,TRBJ2-1,15,once,TGTGCCAGCAGCTTTACTAGCGGGGCGCACAATGAGCAGTTCTTC,CASSFTSGAHNEQFF
TRBV11-2,TRBD1,TRBJ1-5,16,NA,TGTGCCAGCAGCTTAGATGGCACAGGGGGTACTCAGCCCCAGCATTTT,CASSLDGTGGTQPQHF
TRBV3-1/TRBV3-2,TRBD1,TRBJ1-3,13,many,TGTGCCAGCAGCCCGGACAGGGGAAACACCATATATTTT,CASSPDRGNTIYF
TRBV7-5,NA,TRBJ2-6,23,NA,TGTGCCAGAAGCTTGAATCGGAGGCCTCGGACTTCCTTGAAAGGTTCTGGGGCCAACGTCCTGACTTTC,CARSLNRRPRTSLKGSGANVLTF
TRBV12-3/TRBV12-4,NA,TRBJ1-2,11,NA,TGTGCCAGCAGCGGAGGGGTTGGCTACACCTTC,CASSGGVGYTF
TRBV5-4,NA,TRBJ1-1,15,NA,TGTGCCAGCAGCTTGGCGGCAGGGCGAGTGGCAGAAGCTTTCTTT,CASSLAAGRVAEAFF
TRBV5-6,NA,TRBJ1-2,14,NA,TGTGCCAGCAGCCTGGAAGGACAGATCTATGGCTACACCTTC,CASSLEGQIYGYTF
TRBV6-5,NA,TRBJ1-6,15,NA,TGTGCCAGCGCGCCGGGGAGCTCCTATAATTCACCCCTCCACTTT,CASAPGSSYNSPLHF
TRBV30,TRBD2,TRBJ2-1,12,NA,TGTGCCTGGAGTCTAGGGAGGGATGAGCAGTTCTTC,CAWSLGRDEQFF
TRBV24-1,NA,TRBJ2-3,15,NA,TGTGCCACCAGCACCCGGACTTCTAGCACAGATACGCAGTATTTT,CATSTRTSSTDTQYF
TRBV6-6,TRBD1,TRBJ2-2,14,NA,TGTGCCAGCAGGCCGACAGGGTACACCGGGGAGCTGTTTTTT,CASRPTGYTGELFF
TRBV27,NA,TRBJ2-3,15,NA,TGTGCCAGCAGTCCCATAGGGGGGGCGGCAGATACGCAGTATTTT,CASSPIGGAADTQYF
TRBV2,TRBD1,TRBJ2-2,12,NA,TGTGCCAGCAGGACAGGGATCGGGGAGCTGTTTTTT,CASRTGIGELFF
TRBV3-1/TRBV3-2,TRBD2,TRBJ2-7,13,NA,TGTGCCAGCAGCCCTGGGACTAGTTACGAGCAGTACTTC,CASSPGTSYEQYF
TRBV2,TRBD2,TRBJ2-7,14,NA,TGTGCCAGCAGACTAGCGGGGGGGGACTACGAGCAGTACTTC,CASRLAGGDYEQYF
TRBV11-3,TRBD2,TRBJ2-3,15,NA,TGTGCCAGCAGCAGAAGCGGGACTAGCACAGATACGCAGTATTTT,CASSRSGTSTDTQYF
TRBV19,TRBD1,TRBJ1-5,19,NA,TGTGCCAGTAGTAGATCGGGACAGCCGATGGAAAGTTCCAATCAGCCCCAGCATTTT,CASSRSGQPMESSNQPQHF
TRBV27,TRBD2,TRBJ2-1,17,once,TGTGCCAGCAGTTTACCGACCGGGACTAGCGGGCGCAATGAGCAGTTCTTC,CASSLPTGTSGRNEQFF
TRBV5-8,TRBD2,TRBJ2-1,15,NA,TGTGCCAGCAGCCGTAGCGGGGGTAGAGACAATGAGCAGTTCTTC,CASSRSGGRDNEQFF
TRBV5-1,NA,TRBJ1-1,18,NA,TGCGCCAGCAGCTCGTTCTCGGGGGGACGAACATCGAACACTGAAGCTTTCTTT,CASSSFSGGRTSNTEAFF
TRBV18,NA,TRBJ1-6,17,NA,TGTGCCAGCTCACCACTTAACTCGGTTTCCTATAATTCACCCCTCCACTTT,CASSPLNSVSYNSPLHF
TRBV14,TRBD1,TRBJ1-1,15,NA,TGTGCCAGCAGCCCCACAGGGGGGACGAACACTGAAGCTTTCTTT,CASSPTGGTNTEAFF
TRBV3-1/TRBV3-2,NA,TRBJ2-7,14,NA,TGTGCCAGCAGCCGACGGGGTAATGGGTACGAGCAGTACTTC,CASSRRGNGYEQYF
TRBV5-1,NA,TRBJ2-5,12,NA,TGCGCCAGCAGCTTGGGACTGGAGACCCAGTACTTC,CASSLGLETQYF
TRBV18,TRBD1,TRBJ2-1,15,NA,TGTGCCAGCTCACCACGGACAGGGGAGAGCTATGAGCAGTTCTTC,CASSPRTGESYEQFF
TRBV15,NA,TRBJ2-3,18,NA,TGTGCCACCAGCAGAGATCTTTATGCTGAACAGAATGCAGATACGCAGTATTTT,CATSRDLYAEQNADTQYF
TRBV5-1,NA,TRBJ1-1,13,few,TGCGCCAGCAGCTTGGGCAGGAACACTGAAGCTTTCTTT,CASSLGRNTEAFF
TRBV15,NA,TRBJ1-5,14,once,TGTGCCACCAGCAGAGGGGCAGGAAATCAGCCCCAGCATTTT,CATSRGAGNQPQHF
TRBV18,TRBD2,TRBJ2-1,18,NA,TGTGCCAGCTCACCACTTGGAGCGGGGGGGCTCTCCTACAATGAGCAGTTCTTC,CASSPLGAGGLSYNEQFF
TRBV7-9,NA,TRBJ2-5,13,NA,TGTGCCAGCGCGACAGCTTACCAAGAGACCCAGTACTTC,CASATAYQETQYF
TRBV21-1,NA,TRBJ1-5,12,NA,TGTGCCAGCAGCAACAGGGGTCAGCCCCAGCATTTT,CASSNRGQPQHF
TRBV19,NA,TRBJ2-3,14,NA,TGTGCCAGTAGCTTGATGCGGGGGCTTTATACGCAGTATTTT,CASSLMRGLYTQYF
TRBV6-1,NA,TRBJ2-2,16,NA,TGTGCCAGCAGTGAAAAGTCCCTAGCCCTTAGCGGGGAGCTGTTTTTT,CASSEKSLALSGELFF
TRBV5-1,TRBD1,TRBJ2-1,15,NA,TGCGCCAGCAGCATACAACAGGGGCCCCACAATGAGCAGTTCTTC,CASSIQQGPHNEQFF
TRBV7-2,TRBD1,TRBJ1-2,13,NA,TGTGCCAGCAGCTTGAAACAGGGGGTGGGCTACACCTTC,CASSLKQGVGYTF
TRBV6-1,NA,TRBJ1-5,14,NA,TGTGCCAGCAGTGAATTGACAGAACCTCAGCCCCAGCATTTT,CASSELTEPQPQHF
TRBV5-8,NA,TRBJ1-2,12,NA,TGTGCCAGCAGCTTGGTAGGGGTTGGCTACACCTTC,CASSLVGVGYTF
TRBV14,TRBD2,TRBJ2-1,17,NA,TGTGCCAGCAGCCAAGGGGAGGGCAGCGGTATCTACAATGAGCAGTTCTTC,CASSQGEGSGIYNEQFF
TRBV19,NA,TRBJ1-5,13,once,TGTGCCAGTAGTATTTCGGACACTCAGCCCCAGCATTTT,CASSISDTQPQHF
TRBV9,NA,TRBJ2-5,16,NA,TGTGCCAGCAGCACCTATGAGCCCCTAGGAGGAGAGACCCAGTACTTC,CASSTYEPLGGETQYF
TRBV5-6,NA,TRBJ2-2,15,NA,TGTGCCAGCCAGACCGGGACACCCCGAAGGGGGGAGCTGTTTTTT,CASQTGTPRRGELFF
TRBV5-8,NA,TRBJ2-4,14,NA,TGTGCATGCTCCCGTAGGAGGGAGAAGGACATTCAGTACTTC,CACSRRREKDIQYF
TRBV13,TRBD1,TRBJ2-5,19,NA,TGTGCCAGCAGCTTGTCCTCGGCCTTCAGGACAGGAGATTCGAAGACCCAGTACTTC,CASSLSSAFRTGDSKTQYF
TRBV5-1,NA,TRBJ1-5,15,NA,TGCGCCAGCAGCCCCGGGTATGTGGGCAATCAGCCCCAGCATTTT,CASSPGYVGNQPQHF
TRBV11-2,NA,TRBJ1-3,14,NA,TGTGCCAGCAGCCGAGGGTTAGGTGGAAACACCATATATTTT,CASSRGLGGNTIYF
TRBV6-5,TRBD1,TRBJ1-3,13,NA,TGTGCCAGCAGAGGGACAGAGGGAAACACCATATATTTT,CASRGTEGNTIYF